The rows below give T cell receptor beta chains drawn from one sample of a study of shared clonotypes between healthy human individuals. The protocol was immunoSEQ multiplex PCR, while the TCRdb copy is restricted to in-frame clones and leaves out a portion. The table lists a few hundred thousand clones, about 96% of them singletons. Source material: memory CD8+ T cells sorted from blood. The origin of the receptors is a man aged 30-40 years in good health. CDR3s include the opening cysteine and the closing phenylalanine or tryptophan. The order of the fields is clone size, J gene, D gene, V gene, CDR3 DNA, CDR3 protein. The D gene is left open where the match is weak. The size of a clone is reported for some rows only, either as once, few or many, or as a class for expanded clones.

NA,TRBJ1-5,NA,TRBV7-9,TGTGCCAGCAGCTTAGGGATAAATCAGCCCCAGCATTTT,CASSLGINQPQHF
NA,TRBJ2-1,TRBD1,TRBV6-1,TGTGCCATCAAAAACAGGGGTCCCTACAATGAGCAGTTCTTC,CAIKNRGPYNEQFF
NA,TRBJ1-1,NA,TRBV4-1,TGCGCCAGCAGCCCCCCCAGCCCCAAGACTGAAGCTTTCTTT,CASSPPSPKTEAFF
NA,TRBJ2-7,NA,TRBV30,TGTGCCTGGATGATTCGGGGAGGCAAGCAGTACTTC,CAWMIRGGKQYF
once,TRBJ2-3,TRBD2,TRBV5-1,TGCGCCAGCAGCTACTTAGCGGGAGTGACAGATACGCAGTATTTT,CASSYLAGVTDTQYF
NA,TRBJ2-7,NA,TRBV6-1,TGTGCCAGCTATCCGGGACCCCCCTACGAGCAGTACTTC,CASYPGPPYEQYF
NA,TRBJ2-1,TRBD2,TRBV5-6,TGTGCCAGCAGCGCGGGACTAGCGGAATACAATGAGCAGTTCTTC,CASSAGLAEYNEQFF
NA,TRBJ2-7,TRBD1,TRBV18,TGTGCCAGCTCGACAGGGGGCTACGAGCAGTACTTC,CASSTGGYEQYF
NA,TRBJ1-2,TRBD1,TRBV19,TGTGCCAGTAGACGGACAGGGGGACTCTCATTCTATGGCTACACCTTC,CASRRTGGLSFYGYTF
once,TRBJ2-1,TRBD2,TRBV9,TGTGCCAGCAGCCCTCGAAGTAGCGGGTACAATGAGCAGTTCTTC,CASSPRSSGYNEQFF
NA,TRBJ2-7,TRBD2,TRBV28,TGTGCCAGCACCACCCGACTAGCGGGAGGGTCCTACGAGCAGTACTTC,CASTTRLAGGSYEQYF
NA,TRBJ2-7,TRBD2,TRBV20-1,TGCAGTGCTGCGGGGGACTACGAGCAGTACTTC,CSAAGDYEQYF
NA,TRBJ2-5,NA,TRBV15,TGTGCCACCAGCAGAGCATTGAGCAGGGGGGACGAGACCCAGTACTTC,CATSRALSRGDETQYF
NA,TRBJ2-5,TRBD1,TRBV14,TGTGCCAGCAGCCGACAGGGCGGGGAGACCCAGTACTTC,CASSRQGGETQYF
NA,TRBJ1-3,NA,TRBV4-1,TGCGCCAGCAGCCGCACGGACAGCCAGAGCAGCTCTGGAAACACCATATATTTT,CASSRTDSQSSSGNTIYF
NA,TRBJ2-7,TRBD1,TRBV5-1,TGCGCCAGCAGCCACGGACAGGGTTACGAGCAGTACTTC,CASSHGQGYEQYF
NA,TRBJ2-7,NA,TRBV7-2,TGTGCCAGCAGCTTAGTGGGTCAGGGCTACGAGCAGTACTTC,CASSLVGQGYEQYF
few,TRBJ2-2,NA,TRBV4-1,TGCGCCAGCAGCCGATACGTAACCGGGGAGCTGTTTTTT,CASSRYVTGELFF
NA,TRBJ2-7,TRBD2,TRBV10-2,TGCGCCAGCAGGGGCATTGAGGCTAGCGGGAGGTGGGGGGGGCAGTACTTC,CASRGIEASGRWGGQYF
NA,TRBJ1-2,TRBD1,TRBV2,TGTGCCAGCAGAGGACAGGGGGTGGGAGGCTACACCTTC,CASRGQGVGGYTF
NA,TRBJ2-5,TRBD1,TRBV6-6,TGTGCCAGCAGTTACCACGACAGGGGCGTGGAGACCCAGTACTTC,CASSYHDRGVETQYF
NA,TRBJ2-7,TRBD1,TRBV4-2,TGTGCCAGCAGCCCCAGGGGGACAGGGATGTACGAGCAGTACTTC,CASSPRGTGMYEQYF
NA,TRBJ2-1,NA,TRBV7-2,TGTGCCAGCAGCTTTCGGGGATTTGGAGGGAGGAAGTTCTTC,CASSFRGFGGRKFF
NA,TRBJ2-4,NA,TRBV29-1,TGCAGCGTGGGTTGGGGTGGTCGTTCGGACATTCAGTACTTC,CSVGWGGRSDIQYF
NA,TRBJ2-3,NA,TRBV28,TGTGCCAGCAGTTTGGGGCCGGGGCTAGGGCTCACAGATACGCAGTATTTT,CASSLGPGLGLTDTQYF
NA,TRBJ2-3,NA,TRBV5-4,TGTGCCAGCAGCTTGGAACCGCGGGGCACAGATACGCAGTATTTT,CASSLEPRGTDTQYF
NA,TRBJ2-5,NA,TRBV14,TGTGCCAGCAGCCAAGACGCGGGACTGATACAAGAGACCCAGTACTTC,CASSQDAGLIQETQYF
once,TRBJ2-4,TRBD1,TRBV9,TGTGCCAGCAGCGCGGGACAGGGACGAGACATTCAGTACTTC,CASSAGQGRDIQYF
once,TRBJ2-5,NA,TRBV30,TGTGCCTGGAGTGTACTGAAGACCCAGTACTTC,CAWSVLKTQYF
NA,TRBJ1-3,NA,TRBV6-1,TGTGCCAGCAGTGTAAGCTCTGGAAACACCATATATTTT,CASSVSSGNTIYF
NA,TRBJ1-6,TRBD1,TRBV5-4,TGTGCCAGCAGCCCGGACAGGTCGACACCCCTCCACTTT,CASSPDRSTPLHF
NA,TRBJ1-2,NA,TRBV15,TGTGCCACCACACCGGGACCGCAGTCCTATGGCTACACCTTC,CATTPGPQSYGYTF
NA,TRBJ2-1,NA,TRBV2,TGTGCCAGCAGTGAATGGGGGCGTTTACCCAATGAGCAGTTCTTC,CASSEWGRLPNEQFF
NA,TRBJ2-5,NA,TRBV7-8,TGTGCCAGCAGCCCTTTAGTAGGCTTGCAAGCACTGGGGGAGACCCAGTACTTC,CASSPLVGLQALGETQYF
NA,TRBJ2-7,NA,TRBV2,TGTGCCAGCAGTGGGGAAGAATCCTACGAGCAGTACTTC,CASSGEESYEQYF
NA,TRBJ1-2,TRBD1,TRBV19,TGCGCCAGTAGCCTACTTGACAGGGCGGGCTACACCTTC,CASSLLDRAGYTF
NA,TRBJ1-2,NA,TRBV28,TGTGCCAGCGAGACAGGCTATGGCTACACCTTC,CASETGYGYTF
NA,TRBJ1-2,NA,TRBV5-5,TGTGCCAGCAGTCCCGACATTAACTATGGCTACACCTTC,CASSPDINYGYTF
once,TRBJ2-1,TRBD2,TRBV5-1,TGCGCCAGCAGCTTCAGTGTAGGACTAGCGGGCGAAGGGCAGTTCTTC,CASSFSVGLAGEGQFF
NA,TRBJ2-3,NA,TRBV4-1,TGCGCCAGCAGCCCGGGGAGGCGCACAGATACGCAGTATTTT,CASSPGRRTDTQYF
once,TRBJ2-5,NA,TRBV4-2,TGTGCCAGCAGCCAAGGCCAGGATCCACAAGAGACCCAGTACTTC,CASSQGQDPQETQYF
NA,TRBJ1-5,TRBD1,TRBV20-1,TGCAGTGCCGGACCACAGGGGACCGATTTT,CSAGPQGTDF
NA,TRBJ2-7,NA,TRBV5-8,TGTGCCAGCAGCTCGGAAAGACGGTACGAGCAGTACTTC,CASSSERRYEQYF
once,TRBJ2-1,NA,TRBV5-3,TGTGCCAGAAGCTTGTTAGGTCCCTACAATGAGCAGTTCTTC,CARSLLGPYNEQFF
NA,TRBJ2-7,TRBD2,TRBV5-6,TGTGCCAGCAGCTTTCCCGGGACTAGCTCCTACGAGCAGTACTTC,CASSFPGTSSYEQYF
NA,TRBJ2-7,NA,TRBV6-1,TGTGCCAGCAGGGCCCCCGGGGGCGAGCAGTACTTC,CASRAPGGEQYF
NA,TRBJ1-1,NA,TRBV7-2,TGTGCCAGCAGCTACCTGACAGGAATGAACACTGAAGCTTTCTTT,CASSYLTGMNTEAFF
NA,TRBJ2-2,NA,TRBV5-6,TGTGCCAGCAGCATATTCGGGGGAAACACCGGGGAGCTGTTTTTT,CASSIFGGNTGELFF
NA,TRBJ1-2,NA,TRBV7-9,TGTGCCAGCAGCTTAAGACTCGACTATGGCTACACCTTC,CASSLRLDYGYTF
NA,TRBJ2-2,TRBD2,TRBV10-2,TGCGCCAGCCAGACGTCTAGCGGGGCCGGGGAGCTGTTTTTT,CASQTSSGAGELFF
NA,TRBJ2-1,NA,TRBV28,TGTGCCAGCAGTGGATCCCGAGGGCGGATAAAGGTCCAATGGGTAAGCTCCTACAATGAGCAGTTCTTC,CASSGSRGRIKVQWVSSYNEQFF
NA,TRBJ2-7,NA,TRBV29-1,TGCAGCGTACGGATTGGGGGCTCCTACGAGCAGTACTTC,CSVRIGGSYEQYF
NA,TRBJ2-1,TRBD2,TRBV28,TGTGCCAGCAGTTCCATCCAGCGGGAGGGCCGCTACAATGAGCAGTTCTTC,CASSSIQREGRYNEQFF
NA,TRBJ1-1,TRBD1,TRBV6-6,TGTGCCAGCAGATCCCCGGGACAGGGGATCACTGAAGCTTTCTTT,CASRSPGQGITEAFF
NA,TRBJ2-1,NA,TRBV11-2,TGTGCCAGCGTACGTCGGAGCTCCTACAATGAGCAGTTCTTC,CASVRRSSYNEQFF
NA,TRBJ2-3,TRBD2,TRBV5-4,TGTGCCAGCAGCTTTGGGACTACCTTCACAGATACGCAGTATTTT,CASSFGTTFTDTQYF
NA,TRBJ1-6,NA,TRBV7-9,TGTGCCAGCAGCTTAGCCCAGGGGCGGGGGTCACCCCTCCACTTT,CASSLAQGRGSPLHF
NA,TRBJ1-2,TRBD1,TRBV5-1,TGCGCCAGCAGCTTGGAACAGGGGGCTAACTATGGCTACACCTTC,CASSLEQGANYGYTF
NA,TRBJ2-1,NA,TRBV27,TGTGCCAGCAGTTTATCTGCCCCGCGGGGGCAGTTCTTC,CASSLSAPRGQFF
NA,TRBJ1-4,TRBD1,TRBV5-6,TGTGCCAGCAGCTTGGTGGGCGGGACAGTTAATGAAAAACTGTTTTTT,CASSLVGGTVNEKLFF